These 8 T cell receptor beta chains share one sample of origin, sequenced in a study of cytomegalovirus exposure and HLA in healthy donors. In the PCR, 60 Vbeta and 13 Jbeta primers were used. Profiling relied on immunoSEQ multiplex PCR, and the TCRdb table lists in-frame clones only, not all of them. The profile shows around 220,000 clones, roughly 85% of them singletons. The sequenced material came from PBMCs. These TCRs come from a man aged 18 to 29 in good health and CMV-seronegative.

The V gene is TRBV6-5, the J gene TRBJ2-7, with 11 bases lining up with TRBD2. Germline V gene data show CDR1 as MNHEY and CDR2 as SVGAGI. V was pared by 2 bases and J by 5 bases, with 5 bases of the junction left unmatched. The CDR3 totals 15 residues. The CDR3 coding sequence is TGTGCCAGCAGTTACCCGGGGACTAGCGGCAACGAGCAGTACTTC. It specifies CASSYPGTSGNEQYF.

The chain recombines TRBV7-3 with TRBJ2-6, with 10 bases fitting TRBD1. The germline V gene has CDR1 SGHTA and CDR2 FQGTGA. The V and J ends lost 5 bases and 2 bases, in that order; junction bases with no gene match: 6. This CDR3 spans 17 amino acids. CDR3 in amino acids: CASSPPTGGAGANVLTF. For the CDR3, the DNA is TGTGCCAGCAGCCCTCCGACAGGGGGCGCTGGGGCCAACGTCCTGACTTTC.

This chain joins TRBV6-5 and TRBJ2-3, with 10 bases fitting TRBD1. Germline-derived CDR1 and CDR2 are MNHEY and SVGAGI. The CDR3 extends over 14 amino acids. V lost 6 bases and J lost 2; bases outside the gene matches: 2. CDR3 amino acids: CASSGQGVTDTQYF. The CDR3 region has the DNA TGTGCCAGCAGCGGACAGGGGGTCACAGATACGCAGTATTTT.

The rearrangement uses TRBV28 and TRBJ2-7; D is perhaps TRBD1 (5 bases). Trimming shortened V by 5 bases and J by 7 bases, and 9 bases separated the two germline ends. The CDR3 is made up of 11 amino acids. CDR1 and CDR2 from the germline V gene are MDHEN and SYDVKM. DNA for the CDR3: TGTGCCAGCAGTCTCAGGGCAGAGCAGTACTTC. Its protein product is CASSLRAEQYF.

This chain connects TRBV11-3 to TRBJ2-3, with unresolved D. Germline V lookup: CDR1 SGHNT, CDR2 YENEEA. V lost 5 bases, J lost 4 bases, and 22 bases lay in between. The CDR3 runs to 17 residues. The chain's CDR3 is CASSPVMVITTADTQYF. CDR3 nucleotide sequence: TGTGCCAGCAGCCCCGTGATGGTGATCACTACCGCAGATACGCAGTATTTT.

V and J are TRBV4-3 and TRBJ2-2, with D possibly being TRBD2 (6 bases). CDR1 and CDR2 from the germline V gene are LGHNA and YSLEER. V was pared by 0 bases and J by 6 bases, with 11 bases between. The CDR3 spans 15 residues. CDR3 in amino acids: CASSQEAGRAGELFF. DNA for the CDR3: TGCGCCAGCAGCCAAGAGGCGGGAAGGGCCGGGGAGCTGTTTTTT.

The chain is built from TRBV10-3 and TRBJ1-1; D ambiguous. Deletions cut 11 bases from V and 5 bases from J, with 18 bases between. The CDR3 loop spans 13 amino acids. The germline gives CDR1 ENHRY, CDR2 SYGVKD. The chain's CDR3 is CASGAAAETEAFF. CDR3 bases: TGTGCCTCCGGCGCGGCGGCGGAGACTGAAGCTTTCTTT.

The chain carries TRBV7-2 and TRBJ2-7, with 7 bases aligning to TRBD1. This CDR3 has 15 amino acids. Losses at the gene ends were 4 bases for V and 3 bases for J; bases not matched to a gene: 9. CDR1 and CDR2 (germline): SGHTA, FQGNSA. The DNA of the CDR3 is TGTGCCAGCAGCTCCTCCGGGACAGATATCTACGAGCAGTACTTC. This codes for CASSSSGTDIYEQYF.